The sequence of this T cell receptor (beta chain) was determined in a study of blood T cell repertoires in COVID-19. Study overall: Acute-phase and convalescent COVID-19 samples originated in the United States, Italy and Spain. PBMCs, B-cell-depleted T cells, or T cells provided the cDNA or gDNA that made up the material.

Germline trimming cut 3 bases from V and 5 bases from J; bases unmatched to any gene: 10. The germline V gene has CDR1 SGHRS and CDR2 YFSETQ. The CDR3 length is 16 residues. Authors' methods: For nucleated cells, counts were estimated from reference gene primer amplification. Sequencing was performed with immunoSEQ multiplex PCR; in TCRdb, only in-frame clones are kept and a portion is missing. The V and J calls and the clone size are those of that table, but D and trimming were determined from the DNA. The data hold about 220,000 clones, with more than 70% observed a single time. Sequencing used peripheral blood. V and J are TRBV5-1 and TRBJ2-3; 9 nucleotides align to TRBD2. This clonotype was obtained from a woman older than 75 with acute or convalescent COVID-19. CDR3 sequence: CASSSDGGGAIDTQYF. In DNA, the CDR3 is TGCGCCAGCAGCTCCGATGGCGGGGGGGCCATAGATACGCAGTATTTT. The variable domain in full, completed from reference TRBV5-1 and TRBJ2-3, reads KAGVTQTPRYLIKTRGQQVTLSCSPISGHRSVSWYQQTPGQGLQFLFEYFSETQRNKGNFPGRFSGRQFSNSRSEMNVSTLELGDSALYLCASSSDGGGAIDTQYFGPGTRLTVL.